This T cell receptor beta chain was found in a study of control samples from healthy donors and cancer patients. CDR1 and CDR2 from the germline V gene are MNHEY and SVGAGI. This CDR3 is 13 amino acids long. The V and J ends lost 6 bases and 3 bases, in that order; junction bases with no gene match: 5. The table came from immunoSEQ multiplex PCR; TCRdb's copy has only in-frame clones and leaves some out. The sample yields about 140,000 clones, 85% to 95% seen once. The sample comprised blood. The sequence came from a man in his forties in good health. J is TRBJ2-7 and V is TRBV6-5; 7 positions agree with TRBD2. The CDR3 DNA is TGTGCCAGCAGAACTAGCGCGGGCTACGAGCAGTACTTC. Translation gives CASRTSAGYEQYF.